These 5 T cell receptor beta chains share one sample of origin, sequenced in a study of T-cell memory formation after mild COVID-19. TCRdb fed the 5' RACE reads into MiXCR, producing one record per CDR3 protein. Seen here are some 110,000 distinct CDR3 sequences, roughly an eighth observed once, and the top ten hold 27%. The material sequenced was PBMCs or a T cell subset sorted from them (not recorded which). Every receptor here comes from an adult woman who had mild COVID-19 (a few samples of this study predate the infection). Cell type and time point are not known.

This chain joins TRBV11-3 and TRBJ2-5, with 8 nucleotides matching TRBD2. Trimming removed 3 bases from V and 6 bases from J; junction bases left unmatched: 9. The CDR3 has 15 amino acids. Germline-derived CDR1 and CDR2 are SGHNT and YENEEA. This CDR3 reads CASSFPAGVPQTQYF. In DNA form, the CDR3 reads TGTGCCAGCAGCTTTCCAGCGGGAGTTCCTCAGACCCAGTACTTC.

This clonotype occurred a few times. The CDR3 sequence is CASRPSGQGFGNEQFF. DNA for the CDR3: TGTGCCAGCAGACCCAGTGGACAGGGGTTCGGCAATGAGCAGTTCTTC. This rearrangement joins TRBV7-9 to TRBJ2-1; TRBD1 aligns across 9 bases. With V trimmed by 6 bases and J by 6 bases, 12 bases remained unmatched. The CDR3 consists of 16 residues. The germline V gene has CDR1 SEHNR and CDR2 FQNEAQ (reference sequence).

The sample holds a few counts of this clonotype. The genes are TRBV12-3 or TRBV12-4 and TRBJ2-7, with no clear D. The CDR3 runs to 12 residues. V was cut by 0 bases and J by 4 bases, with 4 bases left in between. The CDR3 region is CASSLAEYEQYF. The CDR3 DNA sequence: TGTGCCAGCAGTTTAGCAGAATACGAGCAGTACTTC.

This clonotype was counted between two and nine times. The CDR3 loop reads CASQDRGRETQYF. For the CDR3, the DNA is TGTGCCAGCCAGGACAGGGGGCGGGAGACCCAGTACTTC. The rearrangement links TRBV6-6 to TRBJ2-5; 11 bases agree with TRBD1. The CDR3 is made up of 13 amino acids. The V and J ends lost 8 bases and 5 bases, in that order; junction bases with no gene match: 4. CDR1 MNHNY and CDR2 SVGAGI come from the germline V gene (reference sequence).

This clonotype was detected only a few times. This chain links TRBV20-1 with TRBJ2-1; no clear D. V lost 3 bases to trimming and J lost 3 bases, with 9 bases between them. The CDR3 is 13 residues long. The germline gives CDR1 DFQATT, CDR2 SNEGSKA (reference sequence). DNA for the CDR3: TGCAGTGCTAGGTGGGATAGCTACAATGAGCAGTTCTTC. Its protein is CSARWDSYNEQFF.